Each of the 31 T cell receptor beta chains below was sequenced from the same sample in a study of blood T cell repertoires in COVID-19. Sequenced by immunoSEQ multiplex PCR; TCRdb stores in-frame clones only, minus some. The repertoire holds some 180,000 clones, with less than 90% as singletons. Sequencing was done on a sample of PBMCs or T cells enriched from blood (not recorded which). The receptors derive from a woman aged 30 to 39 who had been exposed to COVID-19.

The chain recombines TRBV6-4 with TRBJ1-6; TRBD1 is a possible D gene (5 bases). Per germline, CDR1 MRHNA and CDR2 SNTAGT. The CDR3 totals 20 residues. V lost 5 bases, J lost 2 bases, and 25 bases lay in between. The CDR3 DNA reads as TGTGCCAGCAGTCGTCCTCTTCTAACGGGGGAGCCTCCCTATAATTCACCCCTCCACTTT. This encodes CASSRPLLTGEPPYNSPLHF.

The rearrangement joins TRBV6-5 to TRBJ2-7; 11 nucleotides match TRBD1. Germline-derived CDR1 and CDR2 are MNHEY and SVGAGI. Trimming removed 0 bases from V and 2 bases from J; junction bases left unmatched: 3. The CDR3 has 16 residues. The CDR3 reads CASSYSGTGGPYEQYF. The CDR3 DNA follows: TGTGCCAGCAGTTACTCCGGGACAGGGGGACCCTACGAGCAGTACTTC.

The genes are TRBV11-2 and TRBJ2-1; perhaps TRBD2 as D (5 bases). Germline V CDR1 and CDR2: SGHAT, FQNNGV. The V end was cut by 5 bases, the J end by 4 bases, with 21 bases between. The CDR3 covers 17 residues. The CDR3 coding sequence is TGTGCCAGCAGCGCCTCCGACTGGGGAGTAGGTTACAATGAGCAGTTCTTC. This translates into CASSASDWGVGYNEQFF.

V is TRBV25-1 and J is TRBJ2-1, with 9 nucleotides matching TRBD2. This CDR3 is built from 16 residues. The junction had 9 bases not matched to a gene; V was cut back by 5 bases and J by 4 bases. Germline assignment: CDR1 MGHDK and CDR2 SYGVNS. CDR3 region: CASSQPTSGGYNEQFF. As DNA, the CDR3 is TGTGCCAGCAGTCAACCCACGAGCGGGGGGTACAATGAGCAGTTCTTC. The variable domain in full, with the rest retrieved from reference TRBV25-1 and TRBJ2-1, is EADIYQTPRYLVIGTGKKITLECSQTMGHDKMYWYQQDPGMELHLIHYSYGVNSTEKGDLSSESTVSRIRTEHFPLTLESARPSHTSQYLCASSQPTSGGYNEQFFGPGTRLTVL.

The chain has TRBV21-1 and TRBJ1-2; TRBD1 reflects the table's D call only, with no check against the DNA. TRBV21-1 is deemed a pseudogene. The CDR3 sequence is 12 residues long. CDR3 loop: CARQGTNYGYTF. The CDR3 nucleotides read TGTGCCAGACAGGGTACTAACTATGGCTACACCTTC.

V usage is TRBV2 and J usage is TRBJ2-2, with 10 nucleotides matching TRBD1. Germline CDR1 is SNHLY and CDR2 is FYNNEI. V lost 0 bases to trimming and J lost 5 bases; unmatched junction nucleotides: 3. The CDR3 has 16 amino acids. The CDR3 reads CASSEAPGQGTGELFF. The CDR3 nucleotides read TGTGCCAGCAGTGAAGCTCCGGGACAGGGGACCGGGGAGCTGTTTTTT.

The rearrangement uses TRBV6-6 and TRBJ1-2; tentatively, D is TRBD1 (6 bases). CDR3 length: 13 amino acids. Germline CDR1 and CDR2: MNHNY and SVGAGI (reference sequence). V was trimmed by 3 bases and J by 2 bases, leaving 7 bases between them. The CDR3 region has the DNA TGTGCCAGCAGTTATGACAGGAACTATGGCTACACCTTC. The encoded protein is CASSYDRNYGYTF.

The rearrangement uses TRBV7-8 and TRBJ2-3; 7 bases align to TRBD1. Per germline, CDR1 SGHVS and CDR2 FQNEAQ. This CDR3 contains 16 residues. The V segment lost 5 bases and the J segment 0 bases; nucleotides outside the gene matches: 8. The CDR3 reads CASSPPGQRSTDTQYF. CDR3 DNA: TGTGCCAGCAGCCCACCGGGACAGCGTAGCACAGATACGCAGTATTTT.

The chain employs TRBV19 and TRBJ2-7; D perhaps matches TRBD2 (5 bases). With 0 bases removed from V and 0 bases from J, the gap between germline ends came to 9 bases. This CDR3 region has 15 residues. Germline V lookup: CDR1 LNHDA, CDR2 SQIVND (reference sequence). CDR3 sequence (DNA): TGTGCCAGTAGTATAGAATCGGGAATCTCCTACGAGCAGTACTTC. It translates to CASSIESGISYEQYF.

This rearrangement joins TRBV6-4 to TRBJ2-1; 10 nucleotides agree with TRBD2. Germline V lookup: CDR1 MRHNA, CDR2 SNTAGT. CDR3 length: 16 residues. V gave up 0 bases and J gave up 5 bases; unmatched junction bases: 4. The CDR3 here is CASSDSIAGGHNEQFF. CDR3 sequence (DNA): TGTGCCAGCAGTGACTCAATAGCGGGGGGTCACAATGAGCAGTTCTTC.

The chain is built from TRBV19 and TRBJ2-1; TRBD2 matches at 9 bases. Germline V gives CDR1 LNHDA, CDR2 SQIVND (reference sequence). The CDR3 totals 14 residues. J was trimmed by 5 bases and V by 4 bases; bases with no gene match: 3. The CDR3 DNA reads TGTGCCAGTAGTAGGGCGGGGGGGAACAATGAGCAGTTCTTC. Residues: CASSRAGGNNEQFF.

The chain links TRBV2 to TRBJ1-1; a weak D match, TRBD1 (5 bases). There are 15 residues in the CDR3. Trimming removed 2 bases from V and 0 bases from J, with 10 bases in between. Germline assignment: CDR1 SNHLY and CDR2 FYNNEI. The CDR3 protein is CASSERGHLNTEAFF. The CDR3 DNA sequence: TGTGCCAGCAGTGAAAGAGGACATCTGAACACTGAAGCTTTCTTT.

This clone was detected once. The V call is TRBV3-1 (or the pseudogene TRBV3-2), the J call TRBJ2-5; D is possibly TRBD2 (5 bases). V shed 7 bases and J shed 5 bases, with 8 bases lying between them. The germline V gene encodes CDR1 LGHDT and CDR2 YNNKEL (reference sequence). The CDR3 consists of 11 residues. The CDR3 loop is CASTSGETQYF. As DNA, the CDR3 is TGTGCCAGCACCTCGGGGGAGACCCAGTACTTC.

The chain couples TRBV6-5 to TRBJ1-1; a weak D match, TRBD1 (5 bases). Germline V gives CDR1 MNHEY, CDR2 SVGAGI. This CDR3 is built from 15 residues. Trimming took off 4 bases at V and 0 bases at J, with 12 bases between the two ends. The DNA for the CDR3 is TGTGCCAGCAGTTCCCTGACAGTCATGAACACTGAAGCTTTCTTT. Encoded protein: CASSSLTVMNTEAFF.

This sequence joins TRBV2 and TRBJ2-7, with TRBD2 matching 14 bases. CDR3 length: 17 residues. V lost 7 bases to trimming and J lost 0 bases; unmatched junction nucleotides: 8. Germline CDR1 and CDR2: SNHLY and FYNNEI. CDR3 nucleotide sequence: TGTGCCAGCATTGGACTAGCGGGGGGAAGGAGCTCCTACGAGCAGTACTTC. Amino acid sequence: CASIGLAGGRSSYEQYF.

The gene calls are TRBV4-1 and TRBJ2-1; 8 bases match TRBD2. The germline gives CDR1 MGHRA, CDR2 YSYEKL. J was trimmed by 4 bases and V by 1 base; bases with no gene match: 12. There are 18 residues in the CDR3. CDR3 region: CASSQGVVRVAGYNEQFF. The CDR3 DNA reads TGCGCCAGCAGCCAAGGGGTAGTCCGGGTAGCGGGGTACAATGAGCAGTTCTTC.

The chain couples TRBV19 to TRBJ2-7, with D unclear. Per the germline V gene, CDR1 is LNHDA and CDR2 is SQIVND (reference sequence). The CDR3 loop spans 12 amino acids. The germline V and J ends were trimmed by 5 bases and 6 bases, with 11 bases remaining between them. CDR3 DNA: TGTGCCAGTAGTGGCAGGTTATCCGAGCAGTACTTC. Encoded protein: CASSGRLSEQYF.

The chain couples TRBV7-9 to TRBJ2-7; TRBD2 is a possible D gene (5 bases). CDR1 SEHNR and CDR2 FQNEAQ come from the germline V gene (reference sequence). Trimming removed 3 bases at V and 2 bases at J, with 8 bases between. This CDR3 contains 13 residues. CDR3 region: CASSFPGTYEQYF. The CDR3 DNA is TGTGCCAGCAGCTTCCCGGGGACCTACGAGCAGTACTTC.

The CDR3 here is CASSLIRLEGGYTF. The CDR3 region has the DNA TGCGCCAGCAGCTTGATCAGGCTGGAAGGAGGCTACACCTTC. The rearrangement joins TRBV5-1 to TRBJ1-2; D is uncertain. V was trimmed by 1 base and J by 8 bases, leaving 15 bases between them. The CDR3 consists of 14 residues. Looked up from germline, CDR1 is SGHRS and CDR2 is YFSETQ.

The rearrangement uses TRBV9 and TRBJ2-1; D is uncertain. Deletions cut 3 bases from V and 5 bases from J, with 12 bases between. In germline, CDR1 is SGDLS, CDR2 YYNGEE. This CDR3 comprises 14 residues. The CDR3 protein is CASSGRTNNNEQFF. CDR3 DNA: TGTGCCAGCAGCGGCAGAACTAACAACAATGAGCAGTTCTTC.

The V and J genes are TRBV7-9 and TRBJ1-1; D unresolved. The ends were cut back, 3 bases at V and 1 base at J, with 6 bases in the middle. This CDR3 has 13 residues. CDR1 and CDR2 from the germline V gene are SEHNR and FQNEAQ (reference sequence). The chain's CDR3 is CASSFGPNTEAFF. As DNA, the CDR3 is TGTGCCAGCAGCTTTGGGCCGAACACTGAAGCTTTCTTT.

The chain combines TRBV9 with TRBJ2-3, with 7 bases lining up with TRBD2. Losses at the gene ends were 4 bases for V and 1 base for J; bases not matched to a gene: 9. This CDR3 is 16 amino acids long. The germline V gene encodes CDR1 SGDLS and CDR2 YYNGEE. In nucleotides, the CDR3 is TGTGCCAGCAGCCTCAGACCTAGCGGAGGCACAGATACGCAGTATTTT. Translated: CASSLRPSGGTDTQYF. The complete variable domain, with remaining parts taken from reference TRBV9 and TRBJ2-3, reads DSGVTQTPKHLITATGQRVTLRCSPRSGDLSVYWYQQSLDQGLQFLIQYYNGEERAKGNILERFSAQQFPDLHSELNLSSLELGDSALYFCASSLRPSGGTDTQYFGPGTRLTVL.

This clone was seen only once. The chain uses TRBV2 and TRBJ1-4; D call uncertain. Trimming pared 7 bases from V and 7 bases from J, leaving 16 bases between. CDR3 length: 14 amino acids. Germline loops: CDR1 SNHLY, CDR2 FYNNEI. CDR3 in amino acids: CASIFTERGEKLFF. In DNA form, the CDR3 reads TGTGCCAGCATATTTACTGAGCGGGGTGAAAAACTGTTTTTT. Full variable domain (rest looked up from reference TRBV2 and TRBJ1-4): EPEVTQTPSHQVTQMGQEVILRCVPISNHLYFYWYRQILGQKVEFLVSFYNNEISEKSEIFDDQFSVERPDGSNFTLKIRSTKLEDSAMYFCASIFTERGEKLFFGSGTQLSVL.

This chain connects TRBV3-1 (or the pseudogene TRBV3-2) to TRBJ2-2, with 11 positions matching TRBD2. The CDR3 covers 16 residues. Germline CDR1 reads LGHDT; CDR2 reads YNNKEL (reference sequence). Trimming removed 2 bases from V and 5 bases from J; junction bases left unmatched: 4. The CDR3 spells CASSQTSGGRTGELFF. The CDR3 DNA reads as TGTGCCAGCAGCCAAACTAGCGGGGGCCGGACCGGGGAGCTGTTTTTT.

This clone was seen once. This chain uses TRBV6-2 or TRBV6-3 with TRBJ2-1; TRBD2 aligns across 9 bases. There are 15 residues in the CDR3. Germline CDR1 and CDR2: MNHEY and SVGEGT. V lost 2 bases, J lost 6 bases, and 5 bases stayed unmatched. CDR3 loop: CASSYGLAGLNEQFF. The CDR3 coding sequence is TGTGCCAGCAGTTACGGTCTAGCGGGGCTCAATGAGCAGTTCTTC.

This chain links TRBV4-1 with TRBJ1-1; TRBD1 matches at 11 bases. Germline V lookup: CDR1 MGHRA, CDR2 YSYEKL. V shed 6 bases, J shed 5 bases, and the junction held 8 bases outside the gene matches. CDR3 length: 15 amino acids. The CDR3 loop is CASSPRTGGTTEAFF. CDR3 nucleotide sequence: TGCGCCAGCAGTCCCAGGACAGGGGGCACAACTGAAGCTTTCTTT.

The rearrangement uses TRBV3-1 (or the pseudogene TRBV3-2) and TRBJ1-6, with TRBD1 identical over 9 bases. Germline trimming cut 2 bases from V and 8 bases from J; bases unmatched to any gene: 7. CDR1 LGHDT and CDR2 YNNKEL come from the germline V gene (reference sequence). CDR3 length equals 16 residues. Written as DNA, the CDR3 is TGTGCCAGCAGCCAATACAGGGGGCTATCCGATTCACCCCTCCACTTT. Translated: CASSQYRGLSDSPLHF.

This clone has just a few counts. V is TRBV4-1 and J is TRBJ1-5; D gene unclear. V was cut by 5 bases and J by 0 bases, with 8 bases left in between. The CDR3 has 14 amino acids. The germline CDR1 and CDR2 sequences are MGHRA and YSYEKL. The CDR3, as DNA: TGCGCCAGCAGCGCAGGCAGTAGCAATCAGCCCCAGCATTTT. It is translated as CASSAGSSNQPQHF.

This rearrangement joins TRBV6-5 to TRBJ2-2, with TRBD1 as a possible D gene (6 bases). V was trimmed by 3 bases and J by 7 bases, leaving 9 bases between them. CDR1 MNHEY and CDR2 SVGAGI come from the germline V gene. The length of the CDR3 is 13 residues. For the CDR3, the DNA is TGTGCCAGCAGTTATGGGGGCGGCGGGGAGCTGTTTTTT. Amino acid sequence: CASSYGGGGELFF.

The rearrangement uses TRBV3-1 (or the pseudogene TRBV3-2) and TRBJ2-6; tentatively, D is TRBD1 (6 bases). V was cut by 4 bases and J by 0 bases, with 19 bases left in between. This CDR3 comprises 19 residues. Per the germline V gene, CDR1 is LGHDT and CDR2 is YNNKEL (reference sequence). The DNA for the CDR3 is TGTGCCAGCAGCCCTAGTGGTTACAGGGCGGACTCTGGGGCCAACGTCCTGACTTTC. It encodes CASSPSGYRADSGANVLTF.

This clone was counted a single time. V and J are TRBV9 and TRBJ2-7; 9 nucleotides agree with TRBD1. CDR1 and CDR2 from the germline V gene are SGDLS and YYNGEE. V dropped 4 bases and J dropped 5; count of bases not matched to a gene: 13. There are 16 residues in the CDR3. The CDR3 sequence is CASSRSTGTGIHEQYF. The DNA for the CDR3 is TGTGCCAGCAGCCGTTCTACCGGGACAGGGATACACGAGCAGTACTTC. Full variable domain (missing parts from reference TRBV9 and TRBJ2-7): DSGVTQTPKHLITATGQRVTLRCSPRSGDLSVYWYQQSLDQGLQFLIQYYNGEERAKGNILERFSAQQFPDLHSELNLSSLELGDSALYFCASSRSTGTGIHEQYFGPGTRLTVT.